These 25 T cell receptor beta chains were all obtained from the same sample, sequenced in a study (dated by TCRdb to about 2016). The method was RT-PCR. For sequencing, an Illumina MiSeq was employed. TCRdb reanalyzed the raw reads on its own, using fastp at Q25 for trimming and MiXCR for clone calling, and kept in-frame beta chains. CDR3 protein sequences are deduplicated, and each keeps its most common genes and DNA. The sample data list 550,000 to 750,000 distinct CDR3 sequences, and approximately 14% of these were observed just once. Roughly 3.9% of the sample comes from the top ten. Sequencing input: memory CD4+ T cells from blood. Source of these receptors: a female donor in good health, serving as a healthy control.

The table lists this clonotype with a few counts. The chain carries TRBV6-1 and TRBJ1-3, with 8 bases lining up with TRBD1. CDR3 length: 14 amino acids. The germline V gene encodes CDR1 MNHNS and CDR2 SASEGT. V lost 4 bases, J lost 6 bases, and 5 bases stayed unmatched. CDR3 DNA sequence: TGTGCCAGCAGTGCGCAGACAGGGGAAAACACCATATATTTT. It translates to CASSAQTGENTIYF.

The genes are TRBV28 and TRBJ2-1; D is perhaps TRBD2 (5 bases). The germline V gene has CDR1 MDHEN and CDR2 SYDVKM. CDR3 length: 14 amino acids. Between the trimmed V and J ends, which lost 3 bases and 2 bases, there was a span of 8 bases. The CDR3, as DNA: TGTGCCAGCAGTTTTCGGACTCCCTACAATGAGCAGTTCTTC. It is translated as CASSFRTPYNEQFF.

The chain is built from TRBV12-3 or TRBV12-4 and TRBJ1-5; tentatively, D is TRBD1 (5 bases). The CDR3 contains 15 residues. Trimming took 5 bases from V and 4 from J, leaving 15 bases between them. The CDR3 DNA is TGTGCCAGCAGTCCCAATTACCAGGGAAATCAGCCCCAGCATTTT. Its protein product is CASSPNYQGNQPQHF.

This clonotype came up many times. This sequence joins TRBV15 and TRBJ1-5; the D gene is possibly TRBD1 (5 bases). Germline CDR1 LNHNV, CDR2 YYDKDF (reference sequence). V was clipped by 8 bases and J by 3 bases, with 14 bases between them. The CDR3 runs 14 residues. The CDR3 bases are TGTGCCACCGGGGCAGGCCTTTTCAATCAGCCCCAGCATTTT. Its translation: CATGAGLFNQPQHF.

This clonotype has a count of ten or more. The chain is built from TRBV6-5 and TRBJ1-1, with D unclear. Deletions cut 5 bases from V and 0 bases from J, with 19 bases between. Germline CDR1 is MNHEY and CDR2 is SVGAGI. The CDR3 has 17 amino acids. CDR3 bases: TGTGCCAGCAGTCCGCCGAGATTCGCGGGGATGAACACTGAAGCTTTCTTT. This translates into CASSPPRFAGMNTEAFF.

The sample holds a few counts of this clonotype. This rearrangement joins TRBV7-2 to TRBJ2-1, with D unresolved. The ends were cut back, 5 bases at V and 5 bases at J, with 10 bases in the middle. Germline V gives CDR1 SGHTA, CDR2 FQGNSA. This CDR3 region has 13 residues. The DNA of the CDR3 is TGTGCCAGCAGCATTGCCCGGGACAATGAGCAGTTCTTC. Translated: CASSIARDNEQFF.

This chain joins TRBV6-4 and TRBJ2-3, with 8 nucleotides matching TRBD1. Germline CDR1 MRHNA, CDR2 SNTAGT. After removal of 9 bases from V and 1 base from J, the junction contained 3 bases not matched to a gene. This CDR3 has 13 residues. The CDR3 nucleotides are TGTGCCAGAAGGGACAGGTGCACAGATACGCAGTATTTT. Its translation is CARRDRCTDTQYF.

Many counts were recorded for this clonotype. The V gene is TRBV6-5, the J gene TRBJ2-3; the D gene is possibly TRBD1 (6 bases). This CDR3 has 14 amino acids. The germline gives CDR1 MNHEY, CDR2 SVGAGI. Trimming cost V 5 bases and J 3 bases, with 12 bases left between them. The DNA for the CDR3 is TGTGCCAGCAGTGACAGGTTCACGACAGATACGCAGTATTTT. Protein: CASSDRFTTDTQYF.

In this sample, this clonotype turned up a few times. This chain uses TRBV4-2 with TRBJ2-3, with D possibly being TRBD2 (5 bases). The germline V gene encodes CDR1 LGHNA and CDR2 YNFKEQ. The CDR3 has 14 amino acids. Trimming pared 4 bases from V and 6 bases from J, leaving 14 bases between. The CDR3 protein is CASSPPSHLDTQYF. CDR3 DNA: TGTGCCAGCAGCCCGCCTAGCCATTTGGATACGCAGTATTTT.

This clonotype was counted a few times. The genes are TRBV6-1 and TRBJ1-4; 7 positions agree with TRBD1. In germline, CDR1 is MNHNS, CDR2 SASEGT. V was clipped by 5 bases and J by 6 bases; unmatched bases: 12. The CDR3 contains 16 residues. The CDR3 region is CASSNTGERQHEKLFF. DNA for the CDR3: TGTGCCAGCAGTAACACAGGGGAAAGACAACATGAAAAACTGTTTTTT.

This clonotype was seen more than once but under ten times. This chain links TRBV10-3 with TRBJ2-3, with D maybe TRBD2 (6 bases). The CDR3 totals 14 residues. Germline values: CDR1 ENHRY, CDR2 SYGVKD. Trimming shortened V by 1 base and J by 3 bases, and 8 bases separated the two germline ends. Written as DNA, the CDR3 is TGTGCCATCAGTGAGTATGGAGGGACAGATACGCAGTATTTT. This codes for CAISEYGGTDTQYF.

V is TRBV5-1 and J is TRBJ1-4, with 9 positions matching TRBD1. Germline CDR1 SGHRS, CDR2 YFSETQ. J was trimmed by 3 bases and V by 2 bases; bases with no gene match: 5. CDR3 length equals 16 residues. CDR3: CASSFWTGVSNEKLFF. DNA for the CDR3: TGCGCCAGCAGCTTCTGGACAGGGGTGTCTAATGAAAAACTGTTTTTT.

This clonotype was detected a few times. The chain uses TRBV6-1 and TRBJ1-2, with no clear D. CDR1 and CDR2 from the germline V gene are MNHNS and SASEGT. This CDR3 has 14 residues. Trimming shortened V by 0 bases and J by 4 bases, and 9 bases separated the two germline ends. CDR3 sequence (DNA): TGTGCCAGCAGTGAAGCGTCCGGTTCCTATGGCTACACCTTC. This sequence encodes CASSEASGSYGYTF.

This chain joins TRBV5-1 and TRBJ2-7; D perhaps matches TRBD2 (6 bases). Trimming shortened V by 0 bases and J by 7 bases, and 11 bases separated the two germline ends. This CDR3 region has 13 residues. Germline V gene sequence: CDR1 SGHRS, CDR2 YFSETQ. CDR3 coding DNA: TGCGCCAGCAGCTTGGGCCCTGCGGGGGAGCAGTACTTC. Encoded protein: CASSLGPAGEQYF.

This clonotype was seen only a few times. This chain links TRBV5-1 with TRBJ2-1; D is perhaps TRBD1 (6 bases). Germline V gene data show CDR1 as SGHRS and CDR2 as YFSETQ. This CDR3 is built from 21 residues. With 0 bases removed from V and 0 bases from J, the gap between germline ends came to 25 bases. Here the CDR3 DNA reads TGCGCCAGCAGCTTGGCAGCACCGGGACACACGTTCGTACGCTCCTACAATGAGCAGTTCTTC. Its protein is CASSLAAPGHTFVRSYNEQFF.

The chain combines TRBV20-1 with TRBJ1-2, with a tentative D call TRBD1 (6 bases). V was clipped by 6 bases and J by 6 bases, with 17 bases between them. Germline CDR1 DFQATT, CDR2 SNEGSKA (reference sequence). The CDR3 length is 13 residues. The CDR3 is CSARDIPNDGYTF. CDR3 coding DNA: TGCAGTGCCCGGGACATCCCGAACGATGGCTACACCTTC.

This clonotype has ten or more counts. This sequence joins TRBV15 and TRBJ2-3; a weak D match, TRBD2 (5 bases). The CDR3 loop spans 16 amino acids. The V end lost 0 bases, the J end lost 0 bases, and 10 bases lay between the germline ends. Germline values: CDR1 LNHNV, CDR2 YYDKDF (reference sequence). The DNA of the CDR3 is TGTGCCACCAGCAGAGATCAAGCGGCTAGCACAGATACGCAGTATTTT. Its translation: CATSRDQAASTDTQYF.

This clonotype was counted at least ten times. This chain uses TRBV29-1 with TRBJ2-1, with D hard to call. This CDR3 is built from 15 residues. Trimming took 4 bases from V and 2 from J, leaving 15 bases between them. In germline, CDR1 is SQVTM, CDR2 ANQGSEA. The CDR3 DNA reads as TGCAGCGTTGCACCCCGCCTGAACCCCTACAATGAGCAGTTCTTC. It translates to CSVAPRLNPYNEQFF.

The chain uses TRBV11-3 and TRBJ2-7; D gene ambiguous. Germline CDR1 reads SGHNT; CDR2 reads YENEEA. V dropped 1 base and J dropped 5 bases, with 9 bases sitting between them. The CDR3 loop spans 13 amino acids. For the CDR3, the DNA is TGTGCCAGCAGCTTAGTTTACGGAAACGAGCAGTACTTC. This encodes CASSLVYGNEQYF.

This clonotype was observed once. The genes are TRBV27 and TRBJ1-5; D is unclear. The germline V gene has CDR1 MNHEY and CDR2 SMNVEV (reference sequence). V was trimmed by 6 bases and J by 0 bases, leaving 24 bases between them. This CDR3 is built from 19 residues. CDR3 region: CASSPLGRQSLYSNQPQHF. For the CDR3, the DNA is TGTGCCAGCAGCCCCCTCGGGAGGCAAAGCCTTTATAGCAATCAGCCCCAGCATTTT.

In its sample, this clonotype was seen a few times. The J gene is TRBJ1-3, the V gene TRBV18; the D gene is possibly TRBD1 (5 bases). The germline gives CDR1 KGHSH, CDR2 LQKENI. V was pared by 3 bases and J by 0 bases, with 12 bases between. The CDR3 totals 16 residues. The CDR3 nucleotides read TGTGCCAGCTCACCGACAGACGACCTCTCTGGAAACACCATATATTTT. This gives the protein CASSPTDDLSGNTIYF.

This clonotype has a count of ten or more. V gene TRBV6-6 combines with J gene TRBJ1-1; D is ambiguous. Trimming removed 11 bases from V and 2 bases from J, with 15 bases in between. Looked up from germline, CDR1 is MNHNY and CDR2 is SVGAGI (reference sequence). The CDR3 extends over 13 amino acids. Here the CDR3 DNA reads TGTGCCTCCAACCACCTACCCAACACTGAAGCTTTCTTT. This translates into CASNHLPNTEAFF.

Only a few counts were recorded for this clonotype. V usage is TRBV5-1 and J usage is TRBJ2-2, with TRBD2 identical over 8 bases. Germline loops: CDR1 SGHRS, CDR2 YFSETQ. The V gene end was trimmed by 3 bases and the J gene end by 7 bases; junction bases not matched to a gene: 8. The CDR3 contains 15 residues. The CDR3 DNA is TGCGCCAGCAGCTCGAGCGGGGGTGCCGGCGGGGAGCTGTTTTTT. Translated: CASSSSGGAGGELFF.

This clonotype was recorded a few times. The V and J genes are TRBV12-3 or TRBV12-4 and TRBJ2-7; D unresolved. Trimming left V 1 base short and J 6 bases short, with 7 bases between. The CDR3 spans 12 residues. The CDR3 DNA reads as TGTGCCAGCAGTTTAGTGGGTCTCGAGCAGTACTTC. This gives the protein CASSLVGLEQYF.

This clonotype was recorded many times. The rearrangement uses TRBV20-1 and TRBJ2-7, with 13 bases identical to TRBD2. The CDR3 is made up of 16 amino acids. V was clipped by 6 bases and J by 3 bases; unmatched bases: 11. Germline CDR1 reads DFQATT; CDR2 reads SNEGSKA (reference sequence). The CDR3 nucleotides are TGCAGTGCAGATGGGACTAGCGGGAAACAGGGCTACGAGCAGTACTTC. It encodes CSADGTSGKQGYEQYF.